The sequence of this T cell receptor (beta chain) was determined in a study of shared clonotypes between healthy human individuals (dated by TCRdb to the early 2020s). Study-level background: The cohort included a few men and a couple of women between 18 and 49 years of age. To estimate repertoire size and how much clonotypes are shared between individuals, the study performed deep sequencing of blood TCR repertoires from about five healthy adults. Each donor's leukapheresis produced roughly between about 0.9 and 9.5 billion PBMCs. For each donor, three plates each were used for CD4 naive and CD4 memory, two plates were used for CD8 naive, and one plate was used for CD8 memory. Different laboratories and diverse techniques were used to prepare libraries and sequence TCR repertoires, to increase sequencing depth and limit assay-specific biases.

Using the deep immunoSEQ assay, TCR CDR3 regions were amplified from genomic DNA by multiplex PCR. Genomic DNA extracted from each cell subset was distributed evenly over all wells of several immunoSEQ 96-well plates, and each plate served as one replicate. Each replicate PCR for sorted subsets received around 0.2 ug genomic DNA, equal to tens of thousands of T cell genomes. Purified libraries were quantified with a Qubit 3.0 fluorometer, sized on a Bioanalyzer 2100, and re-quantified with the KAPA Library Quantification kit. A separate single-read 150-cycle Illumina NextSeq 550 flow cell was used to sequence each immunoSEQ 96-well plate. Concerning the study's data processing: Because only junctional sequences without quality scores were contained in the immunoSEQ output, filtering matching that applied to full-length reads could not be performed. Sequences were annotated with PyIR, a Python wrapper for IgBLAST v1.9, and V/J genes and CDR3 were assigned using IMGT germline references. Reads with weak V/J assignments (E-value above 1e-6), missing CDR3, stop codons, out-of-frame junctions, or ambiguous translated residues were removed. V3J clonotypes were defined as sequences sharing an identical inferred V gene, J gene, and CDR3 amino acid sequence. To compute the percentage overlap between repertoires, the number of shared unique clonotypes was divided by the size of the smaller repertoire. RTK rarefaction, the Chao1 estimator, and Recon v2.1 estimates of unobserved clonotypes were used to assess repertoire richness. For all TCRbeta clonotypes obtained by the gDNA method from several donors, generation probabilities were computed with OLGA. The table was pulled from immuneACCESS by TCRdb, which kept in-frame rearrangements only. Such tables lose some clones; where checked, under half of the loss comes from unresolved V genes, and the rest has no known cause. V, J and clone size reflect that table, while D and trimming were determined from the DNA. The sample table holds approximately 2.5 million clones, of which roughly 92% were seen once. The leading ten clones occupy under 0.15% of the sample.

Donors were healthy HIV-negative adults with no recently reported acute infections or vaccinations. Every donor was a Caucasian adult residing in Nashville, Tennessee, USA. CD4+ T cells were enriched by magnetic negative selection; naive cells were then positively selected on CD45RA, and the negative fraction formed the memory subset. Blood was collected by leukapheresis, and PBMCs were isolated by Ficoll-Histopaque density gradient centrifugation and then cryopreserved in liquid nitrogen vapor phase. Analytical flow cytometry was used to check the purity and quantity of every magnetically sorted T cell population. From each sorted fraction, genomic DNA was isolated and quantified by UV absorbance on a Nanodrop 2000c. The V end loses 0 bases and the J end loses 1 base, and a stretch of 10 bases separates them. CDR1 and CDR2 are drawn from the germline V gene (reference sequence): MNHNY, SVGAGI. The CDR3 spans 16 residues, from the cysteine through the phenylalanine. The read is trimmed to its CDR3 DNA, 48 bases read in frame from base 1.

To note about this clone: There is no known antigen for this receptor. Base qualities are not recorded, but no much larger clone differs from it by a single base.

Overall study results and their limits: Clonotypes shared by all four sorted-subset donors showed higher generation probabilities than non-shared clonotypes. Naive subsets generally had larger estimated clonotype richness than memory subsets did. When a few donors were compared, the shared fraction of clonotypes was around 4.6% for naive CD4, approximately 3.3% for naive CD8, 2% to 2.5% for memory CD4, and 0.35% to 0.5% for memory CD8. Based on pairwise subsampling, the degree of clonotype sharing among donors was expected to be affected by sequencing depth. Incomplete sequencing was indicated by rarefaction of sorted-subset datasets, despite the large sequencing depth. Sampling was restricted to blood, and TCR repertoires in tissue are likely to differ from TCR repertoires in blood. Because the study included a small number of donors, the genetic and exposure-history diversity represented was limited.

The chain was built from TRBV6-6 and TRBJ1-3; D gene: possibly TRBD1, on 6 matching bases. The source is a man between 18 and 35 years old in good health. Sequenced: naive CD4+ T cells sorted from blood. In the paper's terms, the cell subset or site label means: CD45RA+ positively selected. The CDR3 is CASSYSSQGSGNTIYF. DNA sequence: TGTGCCAGCAGTTACTCGAGCCAGGGGTCTGGAAACACCATATATTTT.